This T cell receptor beta chain appears in the sequencing data of a study of T-cell memory formation after mild COVID-19. Study as a whole: TCR clusters were largely donor specific.

After 5'RACE with constant-segment primers, TCR alpha and TCR beta cDNA libraries carrying sample barcodes and UMIs were obtained. TCRdb independently ran MiXCR on the 5' RACE reads; one entry per CDR3 protein. The profile shows hundreds of thousands of distinct CDR3 sequences, 15% to 20% of them singletons. In the case of this clonotype: Its antigen remains unidentified.

The ends were cut back, 2 bases at V and 3 bases at J, with 14 bases in the middle. Per germline, CDR1 DFQATT and CDR2 SNEGSKA (reference sequence). The CDR3 loop spans 14 amino acids. The study's findings and limits: Within pre-infection memory, some responding clones were found, suggesting cross-reactive memory joined. Confirmation was lacking for SARS-CoV-2 specificity of second-wave clones that peaked on day 37.

The chain recombines TRBV20-1 with TRBJ2-7, with a tentative D call TRBD2 (6 bases). Material for sequencing was PBMCs or a T cell subset sorted from them (not recorded which). The sequence derives from an adult woman who had mild COVID-19 (a few samples of this study predate the infection). Cell type and time point are not known. CDR3 sequence: CSARSGLHGYEQYF. CDR3 DNA: TGCAGTGCTAGATCGGGACTCCACGGCTACGAGCAGTACTTC.